A single sample is the source of the 2 T cell receptor beta chains below, sequenced in a study of blood T cell repertoires in COVID-19. TCRdb's table, derived via immunoSEQ multiplex PCR, lists solely in-frame clones and lacks some. In the table there are under 450,000 clones, around 87% of which are singletons. The sequenced material came from PBMCs or T cells enriched from blood (not recorded which). These receptors were taken from a young man who had recovered from COVID-19.

The J gene is TRBJ1-3, the V gene TRBV6-1, with D unresolved. CDR3 size: 16 residues. Trimming stripped 0 bases from V and 0 bases from J, with 9 bases between. CDR1 and CDR2 from the germline V gene are MNHNS and SASEGT. This chain's CDR3 is CASSEAGGFSGNTIYF. The DNA of the CDR3 is TGTGCCAGCAGTGAAGCCGGCGGTTTCTCTGGAAACACCATATATTTT.

V gene TRBV12-3 or TRBV12-4 combines with J gene TRBJ1-1, with D perhaps matching TRBD1 (5 bases). Trimming removed 8 bases from V and 1 base from J, with 11 bases in between. CDR3 size: 13 residues. The CDR3 DNA is TGTGCCAGCGGACACGACCGGAACACTGAAGCTTTCTTT. Its protein product is CASGHDRNTEAFF.